This T cell receptor (beta chain) was sequenced during a study of shared clonotypes between healthy human individuals. Nashville, Tennessee was home to all donors, each a Caucasian adult. How the authors handled the data: Because ImmunoSEQ provided only junction sequences with no quality scores, the filtering differed. Here immunoSEQ multiplex PCR was the method, and the copy in TCRdb shows in-frame clones only, minus some. V and J calls and clone size come straight from that table; D and trimming were deduced from the DNA. This sample yields approximately 250,000 clones, of which 65% to 70% are seen a single time; roughly 11% belongs to the top ten. Looked up from germline, CDR1 is SGHTA and CDR2 is FQGNSA. The CDR3 has 15 amino acids. V lost 1 base and J lost 5, with 12 bases in between. About this clone: Its antigen is as yet unknown.

Findings of the study overall: Investigators expected sequencing depth to affect clonotype sharing among donors. Generally, naive subsets came out with larger estimated richness than memory subsets.

This TCR was recovered from a man aged 25 to 45 in good health. Sequencing was done on a sample of memory CD4+ T cells sorted from blood. Subset described: CD45RA-negative fraction. The chain recombines TRBV7-2 with TRBJ2-1, with D possibly matching TRBD1 (5 bases). The CDR3, as DNA: TGTGCCAGCAGCTTAGGCTTAGGGGCAAACAATGAGCAGTTCTTC. Amino acid sequence: CASSLGLGANNEQFF. Full variable domain (missing parts from reference TRBV7-2 and TRBJ2-1): GAGVSQSPSNKVTEKGKDVELRCDPISGHTALYWYRQSLGQGLEFLIYFQGNSAPDKSGLPSDRFSAERTGGSVSTLTIQRTQQEDSAVYLCASSLGLGANNEQFFGPGTRLTVL.